This is a list of T cell receptor beta chains from one sample in a study of CD8+ T cells in alopecia areata. The assay was immunoSEQ multiplex PCR, and TCRdb's table has in-frame clones only and misses some. This sample yields approximately 210,000 clones, of which under 70% are seen a single time; 0.95% to 1.5% belongs to the top ten. The sequencing used CD4+ T cells sorted from blood, collected between weeks 44 and 45, from a patient treated with tofacitinib. These receptors were collected from a human donor with alopecia areata. Each CDR3 is given with its conserved first and last residue. Fields, in order: J gene, V gene, CDR3 length, clone size, D gene, CDR3 protein, CDR3 DNA. A D gene is named only where the DNA matches it firmly. Not every row has a clone size; where given, it reads once, few, many or a size class.

j_call: TRBJ2-4
v_call: TRBV19
cdr3_length: 14
clone_size: few
d_call: -
cdr3_aa: CASSINFEVRRPYF
cdr3_nt: TGTGCCAGTAGTATAAATTTCGAAGTACGGCGTCCGTACTTC

j_call: TRBJ2-3
v_call: TRBV7-2
cdr3_length: 15
clone_size: -
d_call: -
cdr3_aa: CASSYSGVGTDTQYF
cdr3_nt: TGTGCCAGCAGCTATTCGGGGGTCGGCACAGATACGCAGTATTTT

j_call: TRBJ1-2
v_call: TRBV5-1
cdr3_length: 17
clone_size: -
d_call: -
cdr3_aa: CASSLAAFGPKDYGYTF
cdr3_nt: TGCGCCAGCAGCTTGGCCGCTTTCGGCCCCAAGGACTATGGCTACACCTTC

j_call: TRBJ2-5
v_call: TRBV29-1
cdr3_length: 12
clone_size: -
d_call: -
cdr3_aa: CSVDPEYGTQYF
cdr3_nt: TGCAGCGTTGATCCCGAGTATGGGACCCAGTACTTC

j_call: TRBJ2-4
v_call: TRBV19
cdr3_length: 13
clone_size: few
d_call: -
cdr3_aa: CASSTLAKNIQYF
cdr3_nt: TGTGCCAGTAGTACCCTAGCCAAAAACATTCAGTACTTC

j_call: TRBJ1-1
v_call: TRBV7-3
cdr3_length: 14
clone_size: -
d_call: -
cdr3_aa: CASSLNRGDTEAFF
cdr3_nt: TGTGCCAGCAGCTTAAACCGAGGGGACACTGAAGCTTTCTTT

j_call: TRBJ2-7
v_call: TRBV6-6
cdr3_length: 10
clone_size: -
d_call: -
cdr3_aa: CASGSYEQYF
cdr3_nt: TGTGCCAGCGGATCCTACGAGCAGTACTTC

j_call: TRBJ2-3
v_call: TRBV28
cdr3_length: 15
clone_size: few
d_call: -
cdr3_aa: CASSLLAGRTDTQYF
cdr3_nt: TGTGCCAGCAGTCTCCTGGCGGGGCGGACAGATACGCAGTATTTT

j_call: TRBJ1-5
v_call: TRBV18
cdr3_length: 14
clone_size: -
d_call: TRBD1
cdr3_aa: CASSSGQGRKPQHF
cdr3_nt: TGTGCCAGCTCATCCGGACAGGGAAGGAAGCCCCAGCATTTT

j_call: TRBJ2-1
v_call: TRBV6-1
cdr3_length: 15
clone_size: -
d_call: -
cdr3_aa: CASRITGQSASEQFF
cdr3_nt: TGTGCCAGCCGCATAACGGGTCAATCAGCTAGTGAGCAGTTCTTC

j_call: TRBJ2-1
v_call: TRBV6-5
cdr3_length: 12
clone_size: -
d_call: -
cdr3_aa: CASSTPGNEQFF
cdr3_nt: TGTGCCAGCAGCACCCCTGGCAATGAGCAGTTCTTC

j_call: TRBJ2-7
v_call: TRBV29-1
cdr3_length: 14
clone_size: -
d_call: -
cdr3_aa: CSVRPPGTPYEQYF
cdr3_nt: TGCAGCGTTAGACCACCCGGGACACCCTACGAGCAGTACTTC

j_call: TRBJ2-2
v_call: TRBV7-8
cdr3_length: 15
clone_size: -
d_call: TRBD2
cdr3_aa: CATIGGGMNTGELFF
cdr3_nt: TGTGCCACCATAGGCGGGGGTATGAACACCGGGGAGCTGTTTTTT

j_call: TRBJ2-2
v_call: TRBV14
cdr3_length: 14
clone_size: -
d_call: -
cdr3_aa: CASSPQWGTGELFF
cdr3_nt: TGTGCCAGCAGCCCCCAATGGGGAACCGGGGAGCTGTTTTTT

j_call: TRBJ2-7
v_call: TRBV2
cdr3_length: 13
clone_size: few
d_call: -
cdr3_aa: CASRKGVGDEQYF
cdr3_nt: TGTGCCAGCAGGAAGGGGGTTGGGGACGAGCAGTACTTC

j_call: TRBJ2-4
v_call: TRBV7-2
cdr3_length: 16
clone_size: -
d_call: TRBD1
cdr3_aa: CASSFDPGQGMDIQYF
cdr3_nt: TGTGCCAGCAGCTTTGATCCGGGACAGGGGATGGACATTCAGTACTTC

j_call: TRBJ2-7
v_call: TRBV30
cdr3_length: 14
clone_size: -
d_call: -
cdr3_aa: CAWSVGLGSYEQYF
cdr3_nt: TGTGCCTGGAGTGTGGGTTTGGGTTCCTACGAGCAGTACTTC